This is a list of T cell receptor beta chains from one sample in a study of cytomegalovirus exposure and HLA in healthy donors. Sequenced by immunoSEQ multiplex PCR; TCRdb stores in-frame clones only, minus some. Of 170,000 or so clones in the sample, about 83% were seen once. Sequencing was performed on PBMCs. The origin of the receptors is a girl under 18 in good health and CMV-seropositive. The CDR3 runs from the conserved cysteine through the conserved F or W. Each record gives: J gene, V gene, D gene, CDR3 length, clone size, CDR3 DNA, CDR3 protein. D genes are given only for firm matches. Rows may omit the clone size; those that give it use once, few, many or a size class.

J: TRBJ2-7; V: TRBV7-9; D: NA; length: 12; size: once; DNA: TGTGCCAGCAGCTTCGGGGGACCCGAGCAGTACTTC; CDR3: CASSFGGPEQYF
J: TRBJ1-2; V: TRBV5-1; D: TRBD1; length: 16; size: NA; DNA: TGCGCCAGCAGCCCCTACAGGGGGCAGTCGGGCTATGGCTACACCTTC; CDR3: CASSPYRGQSGYGYTF
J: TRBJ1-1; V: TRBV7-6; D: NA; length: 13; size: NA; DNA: TGTGCCAGCAGCCCAGGTCCTAACACTGAAGCTTTCTTT; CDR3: CASSPGPNTEAFF
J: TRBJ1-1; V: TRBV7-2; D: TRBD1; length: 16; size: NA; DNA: TGTGCCAGCAGCTTCGCCGGGACAGGGAGGTACACTGAAGCTTTCTTT; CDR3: CASSFAGTGRYTEAFF
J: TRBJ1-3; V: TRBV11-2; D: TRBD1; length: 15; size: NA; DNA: TGTGCCAGCAGCTCCGACAGGGGTTATGGAAACACCATATATTTT; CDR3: CASSSDRGYGNTIYF
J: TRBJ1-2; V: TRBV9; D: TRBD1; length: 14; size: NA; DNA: TGTGCCAGCAGCGTAGGTGGGACAGCTTATGGCTACACCTTC; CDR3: CASSVGGTAYGYTF
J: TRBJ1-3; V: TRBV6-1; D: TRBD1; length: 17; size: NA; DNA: TGTGCCAGCAGTGAAGGGGGACAGGGATTCTCTGGAAACACCATATATTTT; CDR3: CASSEGGQGFSGNTIYF
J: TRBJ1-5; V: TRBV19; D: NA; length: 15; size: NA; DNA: TGTGCCAGTACCTCATTCCAGGGGAGCAATCAGCCCCAGCATTTT; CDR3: CASTSFQGSNQPQHF
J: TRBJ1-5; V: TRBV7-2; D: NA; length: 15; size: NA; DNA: TGTGCCAGCAGCTTAGTAGGAGCGAGCAATCAGCCCCAGCATTTT; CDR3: CASSLVGASNQPQHF
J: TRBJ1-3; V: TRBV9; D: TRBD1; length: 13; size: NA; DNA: TGTGCCAGCAAGGGGACAGGGCCAAACACCATATATTTT; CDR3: CASKGTGPNTIYF
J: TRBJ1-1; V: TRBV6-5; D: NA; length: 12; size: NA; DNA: TGTGCCAGCAGTTACGAGGGGGCTGAAGCTTTCTTT; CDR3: CASSYEGAEAFF
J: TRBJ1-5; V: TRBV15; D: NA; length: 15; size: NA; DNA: TGTGCCACCAGCATTTTCCCGCGGGAAGATCAGCCCCAGCATTTT; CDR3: CATSIFPREDQPQHF
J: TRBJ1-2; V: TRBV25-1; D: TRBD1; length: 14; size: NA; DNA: TGTGCCAGCAGTATGACAGGGTATGGCTATGGCTACACCTTC; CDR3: CASSMTGYGYGYTF
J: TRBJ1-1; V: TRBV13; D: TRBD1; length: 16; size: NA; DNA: TGTGCCAGCAGCCCCTCCGGGACAGGGAGGTTCACTGAAGCTTTCTTT; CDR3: CASSPSGTGRFTEAFF
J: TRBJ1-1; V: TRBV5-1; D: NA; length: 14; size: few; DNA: TGCGCCAGCAGCACGACAAACGGGAACACTGAAGCTTTCTTT; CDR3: CASSTTNGNTEAFF
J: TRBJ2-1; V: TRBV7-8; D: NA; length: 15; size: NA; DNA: TGTGCCAGCAGACGGACAGAATCACACTACAATGAGCAGTTCTTC; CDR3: CASRRTESHYNEQFF
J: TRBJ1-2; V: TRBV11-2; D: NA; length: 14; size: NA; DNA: TGTGCCAGCAGCCAAGCATGGGGAGGAGACGGCTACACCTTC; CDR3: CASSQAWGGDGYTF
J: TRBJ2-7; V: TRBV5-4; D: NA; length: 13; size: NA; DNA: TGTGCCAGCAGCTTGCACTCTTCCTACGAGCAGTACTTC; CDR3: CASSLHSSYEQYF
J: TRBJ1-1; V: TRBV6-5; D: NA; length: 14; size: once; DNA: TGTGCCAGCAGTTACTCAGAACAGAACACTGAAGCTTTCTTT; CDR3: CASSYSEQNTEAFF
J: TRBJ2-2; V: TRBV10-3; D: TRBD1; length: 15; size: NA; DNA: TGTGCCATCAGCCGACAGGGGAGTACGAACGGGGAGCTGTTTTTT; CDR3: CAISRQGSTNGELFF
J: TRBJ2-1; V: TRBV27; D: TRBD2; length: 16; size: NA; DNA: TGTGCCAGCAGTTCCCGCCTAGCGGGGGAATACAATGAGCAGTTCTTC; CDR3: CASSSRLAGEYNEQFF
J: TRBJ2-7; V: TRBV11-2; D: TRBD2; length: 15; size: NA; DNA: TGTGCCAGCAGCCCCAGTGGGCGGGGGGGCAACGAGCAGTACTTC; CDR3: CASSPSGRGGNEQYF
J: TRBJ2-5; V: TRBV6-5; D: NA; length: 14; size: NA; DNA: TGTGCCAGCAGTTACGGGGCAGTGCAAGAGACCCAGTACTTC; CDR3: CASSYGAVQETQYF
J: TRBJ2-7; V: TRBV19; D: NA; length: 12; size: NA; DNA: TGTGCCAGTAGTATTTACGGCTACGAGCAGTACTTC; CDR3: CASSIYGYEQYF
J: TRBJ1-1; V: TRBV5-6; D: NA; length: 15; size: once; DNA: TGTGCCAGCAGCTTAATCCAGACGCTCGGGGCTGAAGCTTTCTTT; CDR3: CASSLIQTLGAEAFF
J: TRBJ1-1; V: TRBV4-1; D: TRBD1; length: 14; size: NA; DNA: TGCGCCAGCAGCCAAGGGGACAGGGGGCGAGTTCCTTTCTTT; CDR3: CASSQGDRGRVPFF
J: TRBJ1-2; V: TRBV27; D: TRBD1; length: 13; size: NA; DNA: TGTGCCAGCAGCAGACAGGGTGGCTATGGCTACACCTTC; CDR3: CASSRQGGYGYTF
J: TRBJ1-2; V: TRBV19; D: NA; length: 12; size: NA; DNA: TGTGCCAGTAGTATAGATCTCGATGGCTACACCTTC; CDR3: CASSIDLDGYTF
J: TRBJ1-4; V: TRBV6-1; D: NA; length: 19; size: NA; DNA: TGTGCCAGCAGTGAAGCGCGATTTGAGACAGGTCGTCCTAATGAAAAACTGTTTTTT; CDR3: CASSEARFETGRPNEKLFF
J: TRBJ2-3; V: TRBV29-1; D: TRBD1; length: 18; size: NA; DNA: TGCAGCGTTGAAGGCTTTCCGGACAGGGAAAATCCCACAGATACGCAGTATTTT; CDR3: CSVEGFPDRENPTDTQYF
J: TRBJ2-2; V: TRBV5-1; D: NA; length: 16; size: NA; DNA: TGCGCCAGCAGCTTGGAAAGCGGACTAAACACCGGGGAGCTGTTTTTT; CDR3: CASSLESGLNTGELFF
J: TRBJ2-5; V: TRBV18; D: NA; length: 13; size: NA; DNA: TGTGCCAGCTCACCTCCAGGGGTAGAGACCCAGTACTTC; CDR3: CASSPPGVETQYF
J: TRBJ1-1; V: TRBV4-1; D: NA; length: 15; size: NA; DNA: TGCGCCAGCAGCCAAGGGCCGGGTGGCGGCACTGAAGCTTTCTTT; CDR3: CASSQGPGGGTEAFF
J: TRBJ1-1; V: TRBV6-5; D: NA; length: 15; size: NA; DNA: TGTGCCAGCAGTTGGCTGGCATATGGTCGGGCTGAAGCTTTCTTT; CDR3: CASSWLAYGRAEAFF
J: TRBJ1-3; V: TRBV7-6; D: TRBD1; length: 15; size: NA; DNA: TGTGCCAGCAGCTTAGGACAGGGGGAAGGAAACACCATATATTTT; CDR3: CASSLGQGEGNTIYF
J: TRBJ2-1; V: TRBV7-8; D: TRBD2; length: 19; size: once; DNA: TGTGCCAGCAGCCTAGATCAAGACGGACTAGCGGGGTATGTCGATGAGCAGTTCTTC; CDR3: CASSLDQDGLAGYVDEQFF
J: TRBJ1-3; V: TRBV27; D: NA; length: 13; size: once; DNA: TGTGCCAGCAGTCCATCCTCTGGAAACACCATATATTTT; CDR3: CASSPSSGNTIYF
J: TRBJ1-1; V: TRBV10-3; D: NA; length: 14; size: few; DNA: TGTGCCATCAGTGATGTCCCCCAGGGCACTGAAGCTTTCTTT; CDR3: CAISDVPQGTEAFF
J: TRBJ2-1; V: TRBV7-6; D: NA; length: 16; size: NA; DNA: TGTGCCAGCAGCTTAGATATGGGCAGCTCCTACAATGAGCAGTTCTTC; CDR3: CASSLDMGSSYNEQFF
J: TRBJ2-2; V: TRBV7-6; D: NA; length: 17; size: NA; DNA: TGTGCCAGCAGCTTAGGGGTAGGGAGCGCTCGGACCGGGGAGCTGTTTTTT; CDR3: CASSLGVGSARTGELFF
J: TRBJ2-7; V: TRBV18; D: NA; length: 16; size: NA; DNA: TGTGCCAGCTCACCAGGGGGCAAGCAACTAACCTACGAGCAGTACTTC; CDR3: CASSPGGKQLTYEQYF
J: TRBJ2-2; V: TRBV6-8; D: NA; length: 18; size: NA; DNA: TGTGCCAGCAGTTACTTTAAGGAACTAGCAGGTCACACCGGGGAGCTGTTTTTT; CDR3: CASSYFKELAGHTGELFF
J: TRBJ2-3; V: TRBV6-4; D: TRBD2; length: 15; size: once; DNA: TGTGCCAGCCGCCGAGAGCGGGGGCACACAGATACGCAGTATTTT; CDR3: CASRRERGHTDTQYF